The 3 T cell receptor beta chains presented below share a single source sample, sequenced in a study of T cell repertoires in cytomegalovirus infection. Via MiXCR, TCRdb re-called the reads, giving one row per CDR3 protein. The sample lists approximately 500,000 distinct CDR3 sequences; more than 15% were seen once. The sample consisted of CD8+ T cells from PBMCs. The receptors come from a human donor in good health (CMV status not recorded). Some clones in this sample may be carry-over from other donors' samples.

The CDR3 nucleotides read TGTGCCACCAGCGTACGAGAGGACCAAGAGACCCAGTACTTC. This sequence encodes CATSVREDQETQYF. This sequence joins TRBV15 and TRBJ2-5; D gene unclear. The CDR3 sequence is 14 residues long. V lost 5 bases and J 0 bases, leaving 10 bases between the germline ends. CDR1 and CDR2 (germline): LNHNV, YYDKDF (reference sequence).

The chain combines TRBV4-1 with TRBJ1-5; D is ambiguous. V lost 1 base to trimming and J lost 1 base, with 11 bases between them. The CDR3 has 16 amino acids. The germline CDR1 and CDR2 sequences are MGHRA and YSYEKL. In nucleotides, the CDR3 is TGCGCCAGCAGCCAAGTTTTGCGAATCAGCAATCAGCCCCAGCATTTT. It translates to CASSQVLRISNQPQHF.

CDR3 amino acids: CSARKSESYEQYF. The CDR3 nucleotides are TGCAGTGCTAGAAAATCTGAATCCTACGAGCAGTACTTC. This chain uses TRBV20-1 with TRBJ2-7; no reliable D call. The CDR3 covers 13 residues. The V gene's germline CDR1 is DFQATT and CDR2 SNEGSKA (reference sequence). V dropped 2 bases and J dropped 1 base, with 9 bases sitting between them.